The rows below give T cell receptor beta chains drawn from one sample of a study of T cell repertoires in cytomegalovirus infection. TCRdb analysed the reads with MiXCR anew, one entry per CDR3 protein. The sample comprises about 240,000 distinct CDR3 sequences, approximately 7% of which are singletons, and about 6.5% rests with the top ten. The sample comprised PBMCs. These TCRs come from a human donor in good health (CMV status not recorded). Some clones in this sample may be carry-over from other donors' samples. CDR3s leave out the opening cysteine and the closing phenylalanine or tryptophan.

j_gene,v_gene,CDR3aa
TRBJ1-4,TRBV7-4,ASTSGTSNEKLF
TRBJ1-5,TRBV7-2,ASSRQDGSNQPQH
TRBJ2-7,TRBV6-2/TRBV6-3,ASSARLSGGSYEQY
TRBJ1-2,TRBV5-8,ASSVTGFGGYT
TRBJ1-3,TRBV19,ASTRGGFISGNTIY
TRBJ1-1,TRBV7-2,ASSQDLRASGGTEAF
TRBJ2-5,TRBV29-1,SVFGLAGAQETQY
TRBJ2-7,TRBV29-1,SVVAAIRAQGSYEQY
TRBJ1-1,TRBV28,ASENPKGRRWLGTEAF
TRBJ1-2,TRBV27,ASSPRKANYGYT
TRBJ2-4,TRBV7-9,ASSLVRPENIQY
TRBJ1-1,TRBV5-1,ASSLEPGAEAF
TRBJ2-7,TRBV20-1,SALGRDRYGQY
TRBJ1-1,TRBV5-1,ASSLAPGQGTEAF
TRBJ2-1,TRBV11-2,ASSERGGYNEQF
TRBJ2-5,TRBV7-2,ASSLGRVETQY
TRBJ2-6,TRBV12-3/TRBV12-4,ASSLAGTGFSGANVLT
TRBJ2-7,TRBV7-6,ASSLDRSSSYEQY
TRBJ2-3,TRBV12-3/TRBV12-4,ASQSAGTTDTQY
TRBJ1-5,TRBV12-3/TRBV12-4,ASSLVAGALNQPQH
TRBJ1-6,TRBV20-1,SASANYNSPLH
TRBJ2-1,TRBV19,ASSMPRRTEQF
TRBJ2-1,TRBV20-1,SGRAGLQMFNEQF
TRBJ1-5,TRBV6-2/TRBV6-3,ASSERQGGNQPQH
TRBJ2-1,TRBV6-1,ASTGTSPSSYNEQF
TRBJ2-7,TRBV4-3,ASSQDRDRMSYEQY
TRBJ2-7,TRBV5-5,ASSSLTGSYEQY
TRBJ1-1,TRBV4-2,ASSQERANVEGEAF
TRBJ2-6,TRBV4-2,ASSQEPPSGANVLT
TRBJ1-2,TRBV10-3,AISEWGREDGYT
TRBJ1-1,TRBV7-2,ASSFRAGGWNTEAF
TRBJ2-2,TRBV20-1,SARAPGGLKGPGELF
TRBJ2-7,TRBV28,ASSHVTGGNYEQY
TRBJ1-1,TRBV5-1,ASSLVKTEAF
TRBJ2-1,TRBV6-2/TRBV6-3,ASNPEEGFGSYNEQF
TRBJ2-1,TRBV7-2,ASSPHGSGGVMNEQF
TRBJ2-1,TRBV7-2,ASSLVAGGYNEQF
TRBJ2-1,TRBV28,ASSFRLANEQF
TRBJ1-2,TRBV2,ASSAAVYGYT
TRBJ2-3,TRBV29-1,SGGTGGTPGTQY
TRBJ2-6,TRBV7-2,ASSLVGVAGANVLT
TRBJ1-1,TRBV28,ASSLSGQGFMNTEAF
TRBJ1-3,TRBV20-1,SARGRIAGNTIY
TRBJ1-1,TRBV4-2,ASSQGGPNTEAF
TRBJ1-2,TRBV20-1,SARGGITSTLGYT
TRBJ2-4,TRBV29-1,SARSGTGGLAKNIQY
TRBJ2-6,TRBV6-5,ASRQTPGANVLT
TRBJ2-1,TRBV7-2,ASSTVAGVYNEQF
TRBJ1-6,TRBV20-1,SASRDARAYNSPLH
TRBJ1-2,TRBV7-8,ASSLATGNYGYT
TRBJ2-7,TRBV20-1,SASDRNEQY
TRBJ2-2,TRBV28,ASSLLGHPTGELF
TRBJ1-2,TRBV18,ASSATADGYT
TRBJ1-5,TRBV12-3/TRBV12-4,ASSPPGPNSNQPQH